This T cell receptor (beta chain) comes out of a study of identical twins. Study conclusions and caveats: It was possible that invariant MAIT and iNKT cells partly confounded the zero-insertion analyses. Where beta out-of-frame sequences were concerned, excess twin sharing was weaker.

With regard to this clonotype: What it binds is unknown.

A single record per CDR3 protein comes from TCRdb applying MiXCR to the 5' RACE reads. Of 200,000 to 250,000 distinct CDR3 sequences in the sample, roughly 13% were seen once. CDR1 SGDLS and CDR2 YYNGEE come from the germline V gene. This CDR3 comprises 16 residues. V lost 0 bases to trimming and J lost 3 bases; unmatched junction nucleotides: 4. These sequences were also reported in another study, on yellow fever vaccine responses in identical twins.

J is TRBJ2-3 and V is TRBV9; TRBD2 matches 10 bases. The receptor comes from a woman aged 18-30 years in good health. Sequencing input: memory (CD45RO+) T cells sorted from blood. The CDR3 DNA is TGTGCCAGCAGCGTAGAAGCGGGAGGGCCAACAGATACGCAGTATTTT. Protein sequence: CASSVEAGGPTDTQYF.